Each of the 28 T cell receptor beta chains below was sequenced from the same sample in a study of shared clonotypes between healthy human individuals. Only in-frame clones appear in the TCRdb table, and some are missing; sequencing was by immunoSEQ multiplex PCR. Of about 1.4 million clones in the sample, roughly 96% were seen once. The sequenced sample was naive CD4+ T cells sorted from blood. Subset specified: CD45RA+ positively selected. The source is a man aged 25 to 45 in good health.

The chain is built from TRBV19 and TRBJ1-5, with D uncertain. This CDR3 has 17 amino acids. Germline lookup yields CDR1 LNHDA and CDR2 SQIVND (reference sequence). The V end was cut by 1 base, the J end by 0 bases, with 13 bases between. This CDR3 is CASSIVTSDYSNQPQHF. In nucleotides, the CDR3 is TGTGCCAGTAGTATAGTTACCTCGGACTATAGCAATCAGCCCCAGCATTTT.

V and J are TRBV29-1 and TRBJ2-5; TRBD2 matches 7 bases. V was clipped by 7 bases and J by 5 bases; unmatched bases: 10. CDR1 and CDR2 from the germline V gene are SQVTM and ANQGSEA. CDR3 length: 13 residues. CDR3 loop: CSGGEGREETQYF. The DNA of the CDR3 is TGCAGCGGGGGGGAGGGGAGGGAGGAGACCCAGTACTTC.

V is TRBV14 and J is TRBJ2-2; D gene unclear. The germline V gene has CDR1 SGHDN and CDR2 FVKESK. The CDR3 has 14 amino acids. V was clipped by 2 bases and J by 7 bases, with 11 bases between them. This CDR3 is CASSQILDVGELFF. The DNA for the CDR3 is TGTGCCAGCAGCCAAATTCTTGACGTCGGGGAGCTGTTTTTT.

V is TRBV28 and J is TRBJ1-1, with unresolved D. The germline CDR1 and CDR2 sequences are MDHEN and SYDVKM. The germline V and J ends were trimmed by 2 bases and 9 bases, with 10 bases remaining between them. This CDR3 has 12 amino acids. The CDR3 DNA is TGTGCCAGCAGTTTAACATTACCCAAAGCTTTCTTT. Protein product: CASSLTLPKAFF.

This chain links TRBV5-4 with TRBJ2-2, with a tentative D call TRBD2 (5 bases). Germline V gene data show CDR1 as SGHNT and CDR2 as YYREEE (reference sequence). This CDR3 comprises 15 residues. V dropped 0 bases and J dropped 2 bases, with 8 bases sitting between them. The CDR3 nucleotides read TGTGCCAGCAGCTTGGACCGGACTAACACCGGGGAGCTGTTTTTT. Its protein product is CASSLDRTNTGELFF.

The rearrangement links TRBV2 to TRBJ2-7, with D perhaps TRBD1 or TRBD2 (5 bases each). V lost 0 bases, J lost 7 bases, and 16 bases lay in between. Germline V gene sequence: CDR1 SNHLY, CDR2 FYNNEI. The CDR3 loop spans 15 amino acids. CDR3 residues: CASSEALRGIGEQYF. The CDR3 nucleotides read TGTGCCAGCAGTGAAGCGCTTCGGGGCATCGGAGAGCAGTACTTC.

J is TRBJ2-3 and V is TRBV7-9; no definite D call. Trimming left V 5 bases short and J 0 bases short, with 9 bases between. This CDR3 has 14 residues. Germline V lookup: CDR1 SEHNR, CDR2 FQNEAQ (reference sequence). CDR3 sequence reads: CASSNLTSTDTQYF. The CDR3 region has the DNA TGTGCCAGCAGCAACCTTACTAGCACAGATACGCAGTATTTT.

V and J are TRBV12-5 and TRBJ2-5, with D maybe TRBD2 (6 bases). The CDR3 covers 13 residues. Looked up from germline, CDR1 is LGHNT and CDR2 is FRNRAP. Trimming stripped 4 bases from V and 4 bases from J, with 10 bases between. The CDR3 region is CASGYWGGETQYF. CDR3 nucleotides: TGTGCTAGTGGTTACTGGGGAGGAGAGACCCAGTACTTC.

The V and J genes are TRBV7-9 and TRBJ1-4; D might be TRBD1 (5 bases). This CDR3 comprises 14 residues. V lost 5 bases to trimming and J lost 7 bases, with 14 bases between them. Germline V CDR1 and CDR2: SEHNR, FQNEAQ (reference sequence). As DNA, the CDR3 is TGTGCCAGCAGCCAACAGGAGTCAGGTGAAAAACTGTTTTTT. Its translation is CASSQQESGEKLFF.

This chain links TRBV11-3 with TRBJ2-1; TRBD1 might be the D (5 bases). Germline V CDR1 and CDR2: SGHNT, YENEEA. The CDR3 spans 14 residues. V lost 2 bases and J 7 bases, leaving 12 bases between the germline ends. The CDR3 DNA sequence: TGTGCCAGCAGCTTACTAGGGGCGAAAAATGAGCAGTTCTTC. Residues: CASSLLGAKNEQFF.

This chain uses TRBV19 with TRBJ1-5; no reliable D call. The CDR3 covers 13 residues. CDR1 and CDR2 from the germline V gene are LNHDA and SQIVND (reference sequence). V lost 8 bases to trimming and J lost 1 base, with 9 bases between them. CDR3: CASGVVSNQPQHF. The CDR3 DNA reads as TGTGCCAGTGGGGTGGTAAGCAATCAGCCCCAGCATTTT.

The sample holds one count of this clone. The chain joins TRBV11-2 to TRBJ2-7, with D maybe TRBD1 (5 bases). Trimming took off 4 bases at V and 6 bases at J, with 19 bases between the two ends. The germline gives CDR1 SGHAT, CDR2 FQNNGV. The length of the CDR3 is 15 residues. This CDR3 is CASSSRPQGPGEQYF. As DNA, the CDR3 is TGTGCCAGCAGCTCGAGACCCCAGGGTCCAGGCGAGCAGTACTTC.

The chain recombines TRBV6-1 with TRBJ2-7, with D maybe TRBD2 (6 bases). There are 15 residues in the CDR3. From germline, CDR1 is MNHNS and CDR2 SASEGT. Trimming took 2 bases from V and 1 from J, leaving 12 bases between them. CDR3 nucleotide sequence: TGTGCCAGCAGTGAACCACGGGGGAGGTCCTACGAGCAGTACTTC. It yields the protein CASSEPRGRSYEQYF.

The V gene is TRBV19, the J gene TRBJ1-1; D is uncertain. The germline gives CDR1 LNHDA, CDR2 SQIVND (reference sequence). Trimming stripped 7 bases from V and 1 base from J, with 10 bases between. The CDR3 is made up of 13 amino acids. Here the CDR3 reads CASNQPGNTEAFF. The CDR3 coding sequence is TGTGCCAGTAACCAACCTGGGAACACTGAAGCTTTCTTT.

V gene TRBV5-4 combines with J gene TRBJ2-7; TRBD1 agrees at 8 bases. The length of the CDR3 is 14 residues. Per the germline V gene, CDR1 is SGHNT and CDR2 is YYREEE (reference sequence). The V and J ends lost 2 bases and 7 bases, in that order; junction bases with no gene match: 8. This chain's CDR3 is CASSFADRVREQYF. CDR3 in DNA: TGTGCCAGCAGCTTCGCGGACAGGGTGAGGGAGCAGTACTTC.

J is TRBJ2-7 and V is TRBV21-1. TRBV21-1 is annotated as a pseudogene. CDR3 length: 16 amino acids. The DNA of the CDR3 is TGTGCCAGCAGCCTACACCGGGACGCCTATAGGAACGAGCAGTACTTC. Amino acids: CASSLHRDAYRNEQYF.

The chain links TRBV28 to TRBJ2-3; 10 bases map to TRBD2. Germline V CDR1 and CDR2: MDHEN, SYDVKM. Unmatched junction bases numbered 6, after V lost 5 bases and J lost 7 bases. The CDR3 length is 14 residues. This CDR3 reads CASSPSGRFNTQYF. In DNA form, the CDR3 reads TGTGCCAGCAGTCCTAGCGGGAGATTCAATACGCAGTATTTT.

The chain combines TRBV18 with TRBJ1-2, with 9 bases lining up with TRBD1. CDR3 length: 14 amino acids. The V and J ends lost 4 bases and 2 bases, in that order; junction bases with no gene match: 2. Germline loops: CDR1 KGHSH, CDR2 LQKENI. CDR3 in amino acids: CASSRGTGNYGYTF. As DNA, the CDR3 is TGTGCCAGCTCACGAGGGACAGGGAACTATGGCTACACCTTC.

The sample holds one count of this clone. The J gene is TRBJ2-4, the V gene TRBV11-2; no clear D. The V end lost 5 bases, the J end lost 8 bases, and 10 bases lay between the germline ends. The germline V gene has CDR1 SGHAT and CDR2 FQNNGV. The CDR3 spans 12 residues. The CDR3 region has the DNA TGTGCCAGCAGCCTCCCAACGGACATTCAGTACTTC. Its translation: CASSLPTDIQYF.

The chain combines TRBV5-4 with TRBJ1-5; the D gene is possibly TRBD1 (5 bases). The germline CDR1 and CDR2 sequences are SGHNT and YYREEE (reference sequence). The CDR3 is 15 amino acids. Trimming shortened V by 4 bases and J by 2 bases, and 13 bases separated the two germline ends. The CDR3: CASSNRGNGNQPQHF. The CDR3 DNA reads TGTGCCAGCAGCAACCGGGGCAACGGCAATCAGCCCCAGCATTTT.

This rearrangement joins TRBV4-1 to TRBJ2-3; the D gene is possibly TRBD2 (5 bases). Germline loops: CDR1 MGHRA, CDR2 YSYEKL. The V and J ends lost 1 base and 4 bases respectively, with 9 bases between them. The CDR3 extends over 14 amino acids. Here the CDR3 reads CASSQARGPDTQYF. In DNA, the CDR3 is TGCGCCAGCAGCCAAGCCCGAGGGCCAGATACGCAGTATTTT.

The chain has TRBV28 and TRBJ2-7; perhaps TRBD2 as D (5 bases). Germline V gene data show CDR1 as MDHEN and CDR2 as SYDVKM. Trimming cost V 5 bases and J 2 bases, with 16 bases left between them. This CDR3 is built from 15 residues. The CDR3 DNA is TGTGCCAGCAGTCCCGCGGGTACTCGGACCTACGAGCAGTACTTC. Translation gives CASSPAGTRTYEQYF. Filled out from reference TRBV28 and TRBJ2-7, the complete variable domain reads DVKVTQSSRYLVKRTGEKVFLECVQDMDHENMFWYRQDPGLGLRLIYFSYDVKMKEKGDIPEGYSVSREKKERFSLILESASTNQTSMYLCASSPAGTRTYEQYFGPGTRLTVT.

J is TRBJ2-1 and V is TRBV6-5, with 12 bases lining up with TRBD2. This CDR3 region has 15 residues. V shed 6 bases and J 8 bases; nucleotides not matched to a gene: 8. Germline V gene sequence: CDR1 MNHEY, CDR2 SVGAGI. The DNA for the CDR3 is TGTGCCAGCAGGAGACTAGCGGGAGTTAGTGATGAGCAGTTCTTC. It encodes CASRRLAGVSDEQFF.

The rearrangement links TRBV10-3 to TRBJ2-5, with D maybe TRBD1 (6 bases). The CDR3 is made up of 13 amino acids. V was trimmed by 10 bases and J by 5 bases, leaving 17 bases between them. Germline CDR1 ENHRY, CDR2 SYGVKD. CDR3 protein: CATRRTGLETQYF. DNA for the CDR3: TGTGCCACCCGACGCACAGGGTTGGAGACCCAGTACTTC.

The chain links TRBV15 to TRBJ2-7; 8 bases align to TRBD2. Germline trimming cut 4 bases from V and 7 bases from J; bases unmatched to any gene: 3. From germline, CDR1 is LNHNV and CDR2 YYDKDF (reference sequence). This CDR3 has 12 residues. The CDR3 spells CATSTTSAEQYF. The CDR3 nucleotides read TGTGCCACCAGCACGACTAGCGCAGAGCAGTACTTC.

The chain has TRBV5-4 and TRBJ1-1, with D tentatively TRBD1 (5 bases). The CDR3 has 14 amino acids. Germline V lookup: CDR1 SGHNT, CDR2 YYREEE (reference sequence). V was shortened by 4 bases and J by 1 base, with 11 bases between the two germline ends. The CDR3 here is CASSPGGENTEAFF. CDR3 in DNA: TGTGCCAGCAGCCCCGGGGGGGAGAACACTGAAGCTTTCTTT.

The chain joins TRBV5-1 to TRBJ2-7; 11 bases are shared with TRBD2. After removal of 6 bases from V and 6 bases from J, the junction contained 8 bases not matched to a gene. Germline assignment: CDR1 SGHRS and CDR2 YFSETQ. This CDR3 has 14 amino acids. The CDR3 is CASILTSGSSEQYF. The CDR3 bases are TGCGCCAGCATATTAACTAGCGGGAGCAGCGAGCAGTACTTC.

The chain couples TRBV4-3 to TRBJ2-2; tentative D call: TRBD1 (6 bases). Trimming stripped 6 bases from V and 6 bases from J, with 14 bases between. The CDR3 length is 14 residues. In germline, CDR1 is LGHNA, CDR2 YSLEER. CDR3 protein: CASSSRGNAGELFF. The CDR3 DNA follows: TGCGCCAGCAGTTCGAGGGGGAATGCCGGGGAGCTGTTTTTT.